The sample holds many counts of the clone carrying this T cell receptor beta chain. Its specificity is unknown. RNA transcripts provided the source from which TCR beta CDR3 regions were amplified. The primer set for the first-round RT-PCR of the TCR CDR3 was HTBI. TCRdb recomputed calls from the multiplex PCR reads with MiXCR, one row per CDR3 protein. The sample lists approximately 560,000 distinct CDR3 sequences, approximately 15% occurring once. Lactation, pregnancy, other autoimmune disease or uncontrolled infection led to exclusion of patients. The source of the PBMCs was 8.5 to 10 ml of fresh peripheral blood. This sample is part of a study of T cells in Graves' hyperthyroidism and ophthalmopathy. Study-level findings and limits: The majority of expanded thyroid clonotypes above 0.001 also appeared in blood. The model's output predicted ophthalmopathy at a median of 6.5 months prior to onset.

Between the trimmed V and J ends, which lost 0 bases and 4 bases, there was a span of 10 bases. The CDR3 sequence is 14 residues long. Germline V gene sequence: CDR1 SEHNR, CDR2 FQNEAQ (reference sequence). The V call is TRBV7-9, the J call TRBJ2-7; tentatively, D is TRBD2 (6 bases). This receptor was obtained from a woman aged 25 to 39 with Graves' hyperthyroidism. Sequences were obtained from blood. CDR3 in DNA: TGTGCCAGCAGCTTAGCGCGGCGGGAATACGAGCAGTACTTC. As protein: CASSLARREYEQYF. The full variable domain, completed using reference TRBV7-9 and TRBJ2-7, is DTGVSQNPRHKITKRGQNVTFRCDPISEHNRLYWYRQTLGQGPEFLTYFQNEAQLEKSRLLSDRFSAERPKGSFSTLEIQRTEQGDSAMYLCASSLARREYEQYFGPGTRLTVT.